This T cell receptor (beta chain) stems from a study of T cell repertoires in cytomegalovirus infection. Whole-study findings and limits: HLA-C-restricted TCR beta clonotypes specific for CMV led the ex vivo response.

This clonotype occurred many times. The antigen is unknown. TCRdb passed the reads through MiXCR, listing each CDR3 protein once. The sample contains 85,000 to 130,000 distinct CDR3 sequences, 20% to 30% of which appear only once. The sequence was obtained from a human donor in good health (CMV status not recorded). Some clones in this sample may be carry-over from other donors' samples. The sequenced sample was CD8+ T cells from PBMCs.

DNA of the CDR3: TGTGCCAGCAGTCCCCGGGGGAACACAGATACGCAGTATTTT. Translation gives CASSPRGNTDTQYF. The rearrangement uses TRBV12-3 or TRBV12-4 and TRBJ2-3, with D maybe TRBD2 (6 bases). V lost 5 bases and J lost 2, with 11 bases in between. This CDR3 spans 14 amino acids.